A single sample gave rise to the 14 T cell receptor beta chains below, sequenced in a study of blood T cell repertoires in COVID-19. Measured with immunoSEQ multiplex PCR; TCRdb has only the in-frame clones, and not every one. The sample holds over 100,000 clones, more than 80% seen once. Sequenced input: peripheral blood. The receptors here all came from an older woman with acute or convalescent COVID-19.

This clone came up once. The CDR3 spells CASSLGVTNEKLFF. The CDR3 DNA reads TGCGCCAGCAGCCTCGGGGTAACTAATGAAAAACTGTTTTTT. The chain employs TRBV5-1 and TRBJ1-4; D not resolved. From germline, CDR1 is SGHRS and CDR2 YFSETQ. The length of the CDR3 is 14 residues. V was shortened by 4 bases and J by 1 base, with 8 bases between the two germline ends.

The gene calls are TRBV7-3 and TRBJ1-1; D ambiguous. Germline CDR1 reads SGHTA; CDR2 reads FQGTGA. This CDR3 region has 16 residues. V was trimmed by 0 bases and J by 0 bases, leaving 11 bases between them. The CDR3 here is CASSLTRENMNTEAFF. CDR3 DNA: TGTGCCAGCAGCTTAACAAGGGAGAATATGAACACTGAAGCTTTCTTT.

The genes are TRBV19 and TRBJ2-5, with D tentatively TRBD1 (7 bases). CDR3 length: 14 residues. Trimming shortened V by 6 bases and J by 5 bases, and 16 bases separated the two germline ends. Germline CDR1 LNHDA, CDR2 SQIVND (reference sequence). CDR3 bases: TGTGCCAGTAGCCAGGGGGGAACATTTGAGACCCAGTACTTC. This encodes CASSQGGTFETQYF.

This rearrangement joins TRBV12-5 to TRBJ1-6; D remains unclear. Per the germline V gene, CDR1 is LGHNT and CDR2 is FRNRAP. V shed 3 bases and J shed 12 bases, with 3 bases lying between them. The CDR3 covers 10 residues. The CDR3: CASGFLPLHF. Here the CDR3 DNA reads TGTGCTAGTGGTTTCCTACCCCTCCACTTT.

The rearrangement joins TRBV5-4 to TRBJ1-2, with a possible D match to TRBD1 (6 bases). V gave up 4 bases and J gave up 2 bases, with 15 bases separating them. CDR1 is SGHNT, CDR2 YYREEE, per germline (reference sequence). The CDR3 covers 15 residues. The CDR3 loop is CASSQRPQGNYGYTF. The CDR3 DNA sequence: TGTGCCAGCAGCCAGAGGCCCCAGGGGAACTATGGCTACACCTTC.

The J gene is TRBJ1-1, the V gene TRBV2; TRBD1 matches at 7 bases. Per germline, CDR1 SNHLY and CDR2 FYNNEI. V gave up 4 bases and J gave up 2 bases; unmatched junction bases: 4. The CDR3 has 14 amino acids. CDR3 DNA: TGTGCCAGCAGTGTAAGACAGGGCAACACTGAAGCTTTCTTT. Encoded protein: CASSVRQGNTEAFF.

The V call is TRBV5-6, the J call TRBJ2-3; 10 nucleotides match TRBD2. CDR3 length: 13 amino acids. The V and J ends lost 7 bases and 5 bases, in that order; junction bases with no gene match: 4. The germline V gene has CDR1 SGHDT and CDR2 YYEEEE. CDR3 nucleotides: TGTGCCAGCTTAGCGGGGGGACGAGATACGCAGTATTTT. It specifies CASLAGGRDTQYF.

To note about this clone: The sample carries other DNA sequences with the same CDR3. The chain employs TRBV27 and TRBJ1-5, with TRBD1 identical over 7 bases. The germline gives CDR1 MNHEY, CDR2 SMNVEV (reference sequence). The CDR3 runs to 14 residues. V shed 4 bases, J shed 2 bases, and the junction held 2 bases outside the gene matches. CDR3 in amino acids: CASSSDRGNQPQHF. The CDR3, as DNA: TGTGCCAGCAGTTCCGACAGGGGCAATCAGCCCCAGCATTTT.

The rearrangement joins TRBV11-2 to TRBJ2-5; D may be TRBD2 (6 bases). The CDR3 is made up of 15 amino acids. Germline V lookup: CDR1 SGHAT, CDR2 FQNNGV. V dropped 2 bases and J dropped 5 bases, with 15 bases sitting between them. CDR3 sequence: CASSLRRENSETQYF. In DNA form, the CDR3 reads TGTGCCAGCAGCTTAAGGAGGGAAAACTCGGAGACCCAGTACTTC. Complete variable domain (other parts from reference TRBV11-2 and TRBJ2-5): EAGVAQSPRYKIIEKRQSVAFWCNPISGHATLYWYQQILGQGPKLLIQFQNNGVVDDSQLPKDRFSAERLKGVDSTLKIQPAKLEDSAVYLCASSLRRENSETQYFGPGTRLLVL.

This chain links TRBV5-1 with TRBJ1-2; 11 bases agree with TRBD1. The CDR3 covers 16 residues. Germline assignment: CDR1 SGHRS and CDR2 YFSETQ. Trimming at V came to 4 bases and at J to 5 bases, leaving 10 bases not matched to a gene. This chain's CDR3 is CASSRTGTGGLYGYTF. For the CDR3, the DNA is TGCGCCAGCAGCCGAACCGGGACAGGGGGGTTGTATGGCTACACCTTC.

This clone was observed a single time. J is TRBJ2-1 and V is TRBV28; possibly TRBD1 for D (5 bases). Germline V lookup: CDR1 MDHEN, CDR2 SYDVKM. V dropped 10 bases and J dropped 4 bases, with 11 bases sitting between them. The CDR3 is 12 amino acids. This chain's CDR3 is CATTKGYNEQFF. As DNA, the CDR3 is TGTGCCACCACGAAGGGGTACAATGAGCAGTTCTTC.

The chain uses TRBV7-8 and TRBJ1-2; maybe TRBD1 (5 bases). Per germline, CDR1 SGHVS and CDR2 FQNEAQ. The CDR3 has 13 residues. V dropped 5 bases and J dropped 4 bases, with 11 bases sitting between them. The CDR3 loop is CASSPGRGYGYTF. Written as DNA, the CDR3 is TGTGCCAGCAGCCCAGGGCGGGGCTATGGCTACACCTTC. The full variable domain, with the rest looked up from reference TRBV7-8 and TRBJ1-2, is GAGVSQSPRYKVAKRGQDVALRCDPISGHVSLFWYQQALGQGPEFLTYFQNEAQLDKSGLPSDRFFAERPEGSVSTLKIQRTQQEDSAVYLCASSPGRGYGYTFGSGTRLTVV.

This sequence joins TRBV5-1 and TRBJ2-5; D may be TRBD1 (6 bases). Germline loops: CDR1 SGHRS, CDR2 YFSETQ. The CDR3 covers 14 residues. V lost 3 bases and J lost 3, with 12 bases in between. Here the CDR3 reads CASSSGWTEETQYF. CDR3 DNA sequence: TGCGCCAGCAGCTCGGGCTGGACAGAAGAGACCCAGTACTTC.

The chain uses TRBV27 and TRBJ1-3; tentative D call: TRBD1 (5 bases). The germline gives CDR1 MNHEY, CDR2 SMNVEV (reference sequence). The CDR3 has 17 amino acids. V was pared by 5 bases and J by 3 bases, with 20 bases between. The CDR3 nucleotides are TGTGCCAGCAGTCGCTTTACTGGGGGAGGCGGTGGAAACACCATATATTTT. This sequence encodes CASSRFTGGGGGNTIYF.